This T cell receptor (beta chain) derives from a study of blood T cell repertoires in COVID-19. The table came from immunoSEQ multiplex PCR; TCRdb's copy has only in-frame clones and leaves some out. This table holds tens of thousands of clones, roughly 90% found once. The germline V gene encodes CDR1 SQVTM and CDR2 ANQGSEA. The CDR3 consists of 14 residues. V shed 4 bases and J 7 bases; nucleotides not matched to a gene: 12. The sample consisted of peripheral blood. The source of this sequence is a human donor in a cohort sampled during active COVID-19. V and J are TRBV29-1 and TRBJ1-2; 7 nucleotides match TRBD1. This CDR3 is CSVAPGQNLFGYTF. The CDR3 nucleotides are TGCAGCGTTGCTCCGGGACAGAACTTATTTGGCTACACCTTC.